Described below is a single TCR beta chain sequence and its context. No antigen is known for it. The data originate from a study of T cell repertoires in cytomegalovirus infection. Study summary: TCR beta signatures that were public indicated CMV infection and matching HLA type. Points from the study as a whole: The ex vivo response was dominated by HLA-C-restricted CMV-specific TCR beta clonotypes.

Germline values: CDR1 SEHNR, CDR2 FQNEAQ (reference sequence). V lost 5 bases, J lost 1 base, and 5 bases stayed unmatched. The CDR3 covers 15 residues. TCRdb reanalysed the reads using MiXCR and keeps one entry per CDR3 protein. This sample has roughly 80,000 distinct CDR3 sequences; 20% to 30% occur once, and the top ten carry about half. Sequenced here: CD8+ T cells from cultured PBMCs, sampled from culture after CMV antigen stimulation. The J gene is TRBJ2-5, the V gene TRBV7-9, with 9 nucleotides matching TRBD2. The TCR was taken from a human donor in good health (CMV status not recorded). Some clones in this sample may be carry-over from other donors' samples. The CDR3, as DNA: TGTGCCAGCAGCGCGGGGGGGGTGGGCCAAGAGACCCAGTACTTC. It yields the protein CASSAGGVGQETQYF.